One sample yielded the 29 T cell receptor beta chains listed below, sequenced in a study of blood T cell repertoires in COVID-19. Data came from immunoSEQ multiplex PCR; TCRdb stores just in-frame clones and leaves some out. The table has under 250,000 clones, approximately 85% seen once. Source material: PBMCs or T cells enriched from blood (not recorded which). The receptors originated from a woman between 50 and 59 years old with acute COVID-19.

The V gene is TRBV6-2 or TRBV6-3, the J gene TRBJ2-7; tentative D call: TRBD2 (5 bases). In germline, CDR1 is MNHEY, CDR2 SVGEGT. V gave up 3 bases and J gave up 3 bases, with 6 bases separating them. The CDR3 covers 12 residues. The CDR3: CASSYGLYEQYF. CDR3 DNA: TGTGCCAGCAGTTATGGACTCTACGAGCAGTACTTC.

CDR3 protein: CSVGGGMGRVSPNEAFF. The DNA of the CDR3 is TGCAGCGTGGGGGGTGGAATGGGCAGGGTATCCCCAAATGAAGCTTTCTTT. V is TRBV29-1 and J is TRBJ1-1; D possibly corresponds to TRBD1 (5 bases). The V gene lost 6 bases and the J gene lost 7 bases, with 30 bases spanning the gap. CDR1 SQVTM and CDR2 ANQGSEA come from the germline V gene. The CDR3 covers 17 residues.

The V and J genes are TRBV29-1 and TRBJ1-2, with D uncertain. V was trimmed by 4 bases and J by 2 bases, leaving 5 bases between them. The CDR3 is made up of 11 amino acids. The V gene's germline CDR1 is SQVTM and CDR2 ANQGSEA. The CDR3 bases are TGCAGCGTTGGTCAGAACTATGGCTACACCTTC. This sequence encodes CSVGQNYGYTF.

The chain has TRBV11-3 and TRBJ2-2; D might be TRBD2 (5 bases). Germline CDR1 reads SGHNT; CDR2 reads YENEEA. There are 14 residues in the CDR3. Trimming left V 2 bases short and J 7 bases short, with 11 bases between. The CDR3 reads CASSLSSPSGELFF. CDR3 bases: TGTGCCAGCAGCTTATCTAGCCCGAGCGGGGAGCTGTTTTTT.

The chain carries TRBV9 and TRBJ2-7; D is perhaps TRBD2 (6 bases). V was clipped by 2 bases and J by 5 bases, with 11 bases between them. The CDR3 has 13 amino acids. Per germline, CDR1 SGDLS and CDR2 YYNGEE. The CDR3 nucleotides read TGTGCCAGCAGCGTTGGAGGGTATGACGAGCAGTACTTC. This encodes CASSVGGYDEQYF.

The CDR3 reads CASSSGAAWDRGSNQPQHF. The CDR3 DNA is TGTGCCAGCAGCTCTGGTGCAGCGTGGGACAGGGGTAGCAATCAGCCCCAGCATTTT. The V and J genes are TRBV5-6 and TRBJ1-5, with 10 bases matching TRBD1. Losses at the gene ends were 3 bases for V and 0 bases for J; bases not matched to a gene: 12. This CDR3 has 19 amino acids. The germline V gene has CDR1 SGHDT and CDR2 YYEEEE.

This sequence joins TRBV29-1 and TRBJ1-1; maybe TRBD1 (6 bases). V lost 7 bases to trimming and J lost 2 bases, with 11 bases between them. Germline-derived CDR1 and CDR2 are SQVTM and ANQGSEA. The CDR3 loop spans 12 amino acids. CDR3 in amino acids: CSAGTPNTEAFF. The CDR3 coding sequence is TGCAGCGCCGGGACACCCAACACTGAAGCTTTCTTT.

V usage is TRBV9 and J usage is TRBJ1-2; D ambiguous. Germline V gene sequence: CDR1 SGDLS, CDR2 YYNGEE. The CDR3 runs to 12 residues. Trimming stripped 4 bases from V and 4 bases from J, with 8 bases between. The CDR3: CASSPASYGYTF. The CDR3 region has the DNA TGTGCCAGCAGCCCCGCCAGCTATGGCTACACCTTC.

Only one count was recorded for this clone. CDR3 sequence: CASTSEVSNQPQHF. The CDR3 DNA is TGTGCCAGCACCAGTGAAGTGAGCAATCAGCCCCAGCATTTT. The gene calls are TRBV6-5 and TRBJ1-5; unclear D gene. The CDR3 consists of 14 residues. Trimming removed 7 bases from V and 1 base from J, with 11 bases in between. In germline, CDR1 is MNHEY, CDR2 SVGAGI.

There are a few counts of this clone. The genes are TRBV19 and TRBJ1-5; possible D gene TRBD1, 5 bases. The germline gives CDR1 LNHDA, CDR2 SQIVND (reference sequence). CDR3 size: 17 residues. V was trimmed by 10 bases and J by 4 bases, leaving 26 bases between them. DNA of the CDR3: TGTGCCACCATACCAGGGATTGGTTCCCCCGCGAATCAGCCCCAGCATTTT. Amino acids: CATIPGIGSPANQPQHF.

The rearrangement joins TRBV6-5 to TRBJ1-6; TRBD1 matches 9 bases. Germline-derived CDR1 and CDR2 are MNHEY and SVGAGI. This CDR3 region has 14 residues. Losses at the gene ends were 5 bases for V and 7 bases for J; bases not matched to a gene: 3. In nucleotides, the CDR3 is TGTGCCAGCAGTCGCGACAGGGGGAATTCACCCCTCCACTTT. It encodes CASSRDRGNSPLHF.

The rearrangement uses TRBV5-6 and TRBJ2-5; D is perhaps TRBD1 (5 bases). Germline V gene sequence: CDR1 SGHDT, CDR2 YYEEEE. The CDR3 covers 14 residues. Deletions cut 2 bases from V and 4 bases from J, with 12 bases between. The CDR3 coding sequence is TGTGCCAGCAGCTTTGGACATCGCGGAGAGACCCAGTACTTC. The encoded protein is CASSFGHRGETQYF.

The chain uses TRBV30 and TRBJ1-3; 12 positions match TRBD1. The germline V gene encodes CDR1 GTSNPN and CDR2 SVGIG (reference sequence). Trimming took 1 base from V and 7 from J; bases not matched to a gene: 5. The CDR3 length is 15 residues. CDR3 protein: CAWSATGTGGNTIYF. The DNA of the CDR3 is TGTGCCTGGAGTGCGACCGGGACAGGGGGCAACACCATATATTTT. Complete variable domain (other parts from reference TRBV30 and TRBJ1-3): SQTIHQWPATLVQPVGSPLSLECTVEGTSNPNLYWYRQAAGRGLQLLFYSVGIGQISSEVPQNLSASRPQDRQFILSSKKLLLSDSGFYLCAWSATGTGGNTIYFGEGSWLTVV.

The chain links TRBV4-3 to TRBJ1-3, with 8 bases identical to TRBD1. CDR3 size: 17 residues. V dropped 1 base and J dropped 9; count of bases not matched to a gene: 14. The germline gives CDR1 LGHNA, CDR2 YSLEER. CDR3 DNA sequence: TGCGCCAGCAGCCAAGGATTCGGACAGGGCCCCGGGAGCACCATATATTTT. Its protein product is CASSQGFGQGPGSTIYF.

The gene calls are TRBV5-4 and TRBJ2-5, with 11 bases aligning to TRBD2. V lost 1 base and J lost 4; bases outside the gene matches: 6. Germline V lookup: CDR1 SGHNT, CDR2 YYREEE (reference sequence). CDR3 size: 16 residues. The CDR3 loop reads CASSLPSGGFRETQYF. The CDR3 DNA reads TGTGCCAGCAGCTTGCCTAGCGGGGGGTTTCGAGAGACCCAGTACTTC.

The V gene is TRBV6-5, the J gene TRBJ1-1; D is perhaps TRBD1 (6 bases). The V and J ends lost 2 bases and 4 bases respectively, with 17 bases between them. The CDR3 loop spans 16 amino acids. Germline V CDR1 and CDR2: MNHEY, SVGAGI. The chain's CDR3 is CASSYAGARKGTEAFF. The CDR3 DNA is TGTGCCAGCAGTTACGCGGGGGCGCGGAAGGGCACTGAAGCTTTCTTT.

This clone was recorded once. V gene TRBV7-2 combines with J gene TRBJ2-2; TRBD1 matches 8 bases. This CDR3 has 17 amino acids. CDR1 and CDR2 (germline): SGHTA, FQGNSA. The V segment lost 5 bases and the J segment 6 bases; nucleotides outside the gene matches: 14. The CDR3 region is CASSTGQARGWAGELFF. As DNA, the CDR3 is TGTGCCAGCAGCACGGGACAGGCCAGGGGTTGGGCCGGGGAGCTGTTTTTT. The full variable domain, in which reference TRBV7-2 and TRBJ2-2 provide the parts outside the CDR3, is GAGVSQSPSNKVTEKGKDVELRCDPISGHTALYWYRQSLGQGLEFLIYFQGNSAPDKSGLPSDRFSAERTGGSVSTLTIQRTQQEDSAVYLCASSTGQARGWAGELFFGEGSRLTVL.

The rearrangement joins TRBV10-3 to TRBJ1-1; 7 bases map to TRBD1. Looked up from germline, CDR1 is ENHRY and CDR2 is SYGVKD. With V trimmed by 9 bases and J by 5 bases, 6 bases remained unmatched. The CDR3 is made up of 12 amino acids. CDR3 sequence reads: CAMGSGGTEAFF. The CDR3 nucleotides are TGTGCCATGGGGTCAGGGGGAACTGAAGCTTTCTTT.

The CDR3 coding sequence is TGCGCCAGCAGTGAACGAGGAGCGGCCACCGGGGAGCTGTTTTTT. Its translation is CASSERGAATGELFF. The chain combines TRBV10-1 with TRBJ2-2, with D perhaps TRBD2 (5 bases). Trimming stripped 3 bases from V and 4 bases from J, with 12 bases between. CDR1 and CDR2 from the germline V gene are WNHNN and SYGVQD (reference sequence). The CDR3 has 15 amino acids.

The genes are TRBV5-4 and TRBJ1-1; 8 bases line up with TRBD1. From germline, CDR1 is SGHNT and CDR2 YYREEE (reference sequence). V was clipped by 4 bases and J by 1 base; unmatched bases: 6. The CDR3 covers 15 residues. The CDR3 here is CASSEQTGENTEAFF. The CDR3 DNA reads as TGTGCCAGCAGCGAACAGACAGGGGAGAACACTGAAGCTTTCTTT.

This chain connects TRBV27 to TRBJ1-5; D ambiguous. Germline V lookup: CDR1 MNHEY, CDR2 SMNVEV (reference sequence). The CDR3 covers 12 residues. V gave up 4 bases and J gave up 7 bases, with 8 bases separating them. In nucleotides, the CDR3 is TGTGCCAGCAGTTCTGGAGGACAGCCCCAGCATTTT. Translated: CASSSGGQPQHF.

The CDR3 nucleotides are TGTGCCAGCAGCTTATGGTGGGGGGGCGAGGATACGCAGTATTTT. Protein product: CASSLWWGGEDTQYF. V and J are TRBV7-2 and TRBJ2-3; maybe TRBD2 (7 bases). Trimming left V 2 bases short and J 6 bases short, with 15 bases between. The CDR3 covers 15 residues. Germline V lookup: CDR1 SGHTA, CDR2 FQGNSA.

The V and J genes are TRBV10-3 and TRBJ2-7, with 12 bases lining up with TRBD2. The junction had 4 bases not matched to a gene; V was cut back by 4 bases and J by 0 bases. CDR1 is ENHRY, CDR2 SYGVKD, per germline. The CDR3 is 16 amino acids. Here the CDR3 reads CAISGLAGDLSYEQYF. CDR3 nucleotides: TGTGCCATCAGTGGACTAGCGGGGGACCTCTCCTACGAGCAGTACTTC.

This clone was picked up a small number of times. The CDR3 region has the DNA TGTGCCAGCAGGGGGACAGGTGAACTATATGGCTACACCTTC. Amino acids: CASRGTGELYGYTF. The rearrangement joins TRBV2 to TRBJ1-2; TRBD1 agrees at 8 bases. Per the germline V gene, CDR1 is SNHLY and CDR2 is FYNNEI. This CDR3 comprises 14 residues. Losses at the gene ends were 6 bases for V and 5 bases for J; bases not matched to a gene: 8.

The chain is built from TRBV3-1 (or the pseudogene TRBV3-2) and TRBJ1-2; 9 nucleotides align to TRBD1. The length of the CDR3 is 15 residues. V trimming: 3 bases; J trimming: 3 bases; junction bases outside the gene matches: 5. Germline CDR1 LGHDT, CDR2 YNNKEL (reference sequence). CDR3 protein: CASSHPGQGDYGYTF. In nucleotides, the CDR3 is TGTGCCAGCAGCCACCCGGGACAGGGCGACTATGGCTACACCTTC.

The V gene is TRBV12-3 or TRBV12-4, the J gene TRBJ1-2; D ambiguous. Trimming stripped 5 bases from V and 4 bases from J, with 11 bases between. This CDR3 spans 13 amino acids. In nucleotides, the CDR3 is TGTGCCAGCAGTCCAGGCATGACCTATGGCTACACCTTC. Translation: CASSPGMTYGYTF.

In DNA, the CDR3 is TGCGCCAGCGGTACAGGGGGGTCCTATAATTCACCCCTCCACTTT. Protein: CASGTGGSYNSPLHF. The genes are TRBV4-3 and TRBJ1-6; 8 bases agree with TRBD1. The CDR3 totals 15 residues. Germline assignment: CDR1 LGHNA and CDR2 YSLEER. V gave up 8 bases and J gave up 1 base; unmatched junction bases: 4.

V is TRBV6-6 and J is TRBJ1-1; TRBD1 aligns across 7 bases. Germline lookup yields CDR1 MNHNY and CDR2 SVGAGI (reference sequence). The CDR3 spans 11 residues. The junction had 3 bases not matched to a gene; V was cut back by 8 bases and J by 6 bases. The chain's CDR3 is CASAQGAEAFF. The CDR3 nucleotides are TGTGCCAGCGCTCAGGGGGCTGAAGCTTTCTTT.

The rearrangement uses TRBV19 and TRBJ1-3; 11 bases are shared with TRBD1. In germline, CDR1 is LNHDA, CDR2 SQIVND (reference sequence). The length of the CDR3 is 15 residues. Germline trimming cut 6 bases from V and 3 bases from J; bases unmatched to any gene: 4. CDR3 coding DNA: TGTGCCAGTAGGGGACAGGGGGGTAATGGAAACACCATATATTTT. Residues: CASRGQGGNGNTIYF.